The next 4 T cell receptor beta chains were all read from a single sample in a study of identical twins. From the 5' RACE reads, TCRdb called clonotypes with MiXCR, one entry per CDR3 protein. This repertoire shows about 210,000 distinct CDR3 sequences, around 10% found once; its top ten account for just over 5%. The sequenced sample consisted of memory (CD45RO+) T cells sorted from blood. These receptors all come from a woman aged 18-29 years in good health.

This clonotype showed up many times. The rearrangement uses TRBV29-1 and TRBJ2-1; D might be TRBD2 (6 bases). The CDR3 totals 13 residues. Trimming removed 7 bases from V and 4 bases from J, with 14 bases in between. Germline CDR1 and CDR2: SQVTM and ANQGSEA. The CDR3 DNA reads TGCAGCGCCAGAGGGGAGGTTTACAATGAGCAGTTCTTC. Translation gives CSARGEVYNEQFF.

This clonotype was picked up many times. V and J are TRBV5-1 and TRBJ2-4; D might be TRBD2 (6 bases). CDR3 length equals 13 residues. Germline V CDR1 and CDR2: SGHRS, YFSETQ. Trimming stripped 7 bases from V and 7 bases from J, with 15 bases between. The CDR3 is CASAGGERNIQYF. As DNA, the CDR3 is TGCGCCAGCGCTGGAGGGGAGAGGAACATTCAGTACTTC.

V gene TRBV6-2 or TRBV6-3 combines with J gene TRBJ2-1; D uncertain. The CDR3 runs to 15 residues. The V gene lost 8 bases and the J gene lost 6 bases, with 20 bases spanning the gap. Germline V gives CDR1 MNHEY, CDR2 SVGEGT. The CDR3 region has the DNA TGTGCCAGCTCGGAATTCTCTAGGGCCACCAATGAGCAGTTCTTC. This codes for CASSEFSRATNEQFF.

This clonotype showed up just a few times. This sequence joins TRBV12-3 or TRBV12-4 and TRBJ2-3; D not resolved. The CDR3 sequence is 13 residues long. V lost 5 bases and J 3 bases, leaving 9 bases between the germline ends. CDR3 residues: CASSLSSTDTQYF. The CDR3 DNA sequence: TGTGCCAGCAGTCTATCTTCGACAGATACGCAGTATTTT.